A selection of T cell receptor beta chains follows, all from one sample in a study of OX40 agonist ivuxolimab in advanced cancers. TCRdb keeps only in-frame clones here, not all; method: immunoSEQ multiplex PCR. This sample has tens of thousands of clones, with roughly 89% found just once. Sequenced material: CD4+ or CD8+ T cells sorted from blood, taken in a trial of the OX40 agonist ivuxolimab. The receptors stem from an adult with an advanced solid tumor such as melanoma, head and neck, liver or kidney cancer. The CDR3 runs from the conserved cysteine through the conserved F or W.

V gene: TRBV6-5
CDR3 protein: CASSYAGGTDTQYF

V gene: TRBV5-6
CDR3 protein: CASSLVNTEAFF

V gene: TRBV5-3
CDR3 protein: CARSDRWASAYEQYF

V gene: TRBV25-1
CDR3 protein: CASRDGGSYEQYF

V gene: TRBV2
CDR3 protein: CASSVQRGEETQYF

V gene: TRBV4-1
CDR3 protein: CASSLPGQGIGNEQFF

V gene: TRBV28
CDR3 protein: CASTQGGPAHNEQFF

V gene: TRBV18
CDR3 protein: CASSRLAGTSGYTDTQYF

V gene: TRBV19
CDR3 protein: CASSIDRSSEETQYF

V gene: TRBV2
CDR3 protein: CASTARVKAFF

V gene: TRBV7-9
CDR3 protein: CASSLRPGDSTGELFF

V gene: TRBV28
CDR3 protein: CASSLGGQNNEKLFF

V gene: TRBV9
CDR3 protein: CASNIGGQGWHEQYF

V gene: TRBV5-4
CDR3 protein: CASSLTGELAGYTF

V gene: TRBV7-2
CDR3 protein: CASTPPSTYGYTF

V gene: TRBV28
CDR3 protein: CASSLTSTGSSGNTIYF

V gene: TRBV11-3
CDR3 protein: CASSLGGQGFNYEQYF

V gene: TRBV7-2
CDR3 protein: CASSLALAGANYNEQFF

V gene: TRBV5-4
CDR3 protein: CASSLVWQGRDEQYF

V gene: TRBV7-2
CDR3 protein: CASSLDSLQETQYF

V gene: TRBV11-2
CDR3 protein: CASTVGSLARFGYTF

V gene: TRBV27
CDR3 protein: CASRPRQDGTEAFF

V gene: TRBV6-5
CDR3 protein: CASTRQGKSGNTIYF

V gene: TRBV7-9
CDR3 protein: CASSPRGHLSYNEQFF

V gene: TRBV14
CDR3 protein: CASRLTASGSYTF

V gene: TRBV7-3
CDR3 protein: CASSSGQLDTQYF

V gene: TRBV5-1
CDR3 protein: CASSLGQGAYEQYF

V gene: TRBV7-2
CDR3 protein: CASSRSGSTDTQYF

V gene: TRBV4-2
CDR3 protein: CASSQDSVSEQFF

V gene: TRBV7-6
CDR3 protein: CASSLDQGVNTEAFF

V gene: TRBV4-2
CDR3 protein: CASSQDFRDNREQYF

V gene: TRBV5-4
CDR3 protein: CASSLAPETEAFF

V gene: TRBV6-5
CDR3 protein: CASSWGHNSGANVLTF

V gene: TRBV6-5
CDR3 protein: CASSLSGLAYEKLFF

V gene: TRBV7-9
CDR3 protein: CASSLGGVDAEAFF

V gene: TRBV2
CDR3 protein: CASSFSQGGYGYTF

V gene: TRBV5-5
CDR3 protein: CASSSTANYGYTF

V gene: TRBV6-1
CDR3 protein: CASITSGGYNEQFF

V gene: TRBV7-2
CDR3 protein: CASSSGGGSNQPQHF

V gene: TRBV30
CDR3 protein: CAWRGWVESTEAFF

V gene: TRBV9
CDR3 protein: CASSGRTSPLRDTQYF

V gene: TRBV30
CDR3 protein: CAWRGTGGNSPLHF

V gene: TRBV6-1
CDR3 protein: CASSTLDRRSYGYTF

V gene: TRBV7-2
CDR3 protein: CASSLLAELFF